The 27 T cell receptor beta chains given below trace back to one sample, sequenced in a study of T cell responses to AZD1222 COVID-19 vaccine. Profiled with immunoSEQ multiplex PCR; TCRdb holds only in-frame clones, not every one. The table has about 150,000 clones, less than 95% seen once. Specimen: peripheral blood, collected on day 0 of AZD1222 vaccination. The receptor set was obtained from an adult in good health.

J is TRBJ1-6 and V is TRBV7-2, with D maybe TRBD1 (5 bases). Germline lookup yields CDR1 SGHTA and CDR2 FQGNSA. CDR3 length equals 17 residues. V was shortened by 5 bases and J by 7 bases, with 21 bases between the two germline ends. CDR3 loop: CASSPRVWTGWNSPLHF. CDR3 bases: TGTGCCAGCAGCCCCAGGGTCTGGACCGGGTGGAATTCACCCCTCCACTTT.

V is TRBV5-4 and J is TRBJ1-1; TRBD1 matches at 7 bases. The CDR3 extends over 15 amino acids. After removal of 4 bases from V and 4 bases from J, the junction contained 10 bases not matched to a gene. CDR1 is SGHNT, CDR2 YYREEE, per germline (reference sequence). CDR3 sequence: CASSVPNRGATEAFF. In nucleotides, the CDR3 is TGTGCCAGCAGCGTCCCCAACAGGGGAGCCACTGAAGCTTTCTTT. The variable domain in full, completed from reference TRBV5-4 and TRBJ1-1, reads ETGVTQSPTHLIKTRGQQVTLRCSSQSGHNTVSWYQQALGQGPQFIFQYYREEENGRGNFPPRFSGLQFPNYSSELNVNALELDDSALYLCASSVPNRGATEAFFGQGTRLTVV.

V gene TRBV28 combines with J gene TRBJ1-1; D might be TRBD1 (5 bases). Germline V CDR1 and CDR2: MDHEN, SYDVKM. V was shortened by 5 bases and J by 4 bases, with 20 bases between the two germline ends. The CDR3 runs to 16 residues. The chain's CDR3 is CASSPDDRLRVTEAFF. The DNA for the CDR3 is TGTGCCAGCAGTCCCGACGACAGATTGAGGGTCACTGAAGCTTTCTTT.

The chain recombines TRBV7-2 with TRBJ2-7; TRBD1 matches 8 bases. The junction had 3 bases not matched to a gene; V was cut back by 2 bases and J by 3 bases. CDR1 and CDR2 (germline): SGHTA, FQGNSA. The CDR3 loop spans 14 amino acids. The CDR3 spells CASSLQGAFYEQYF. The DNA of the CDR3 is TGTGCCAGCAGCTTACAGGGGGCTTTCTACGAGCAGTACTTC.

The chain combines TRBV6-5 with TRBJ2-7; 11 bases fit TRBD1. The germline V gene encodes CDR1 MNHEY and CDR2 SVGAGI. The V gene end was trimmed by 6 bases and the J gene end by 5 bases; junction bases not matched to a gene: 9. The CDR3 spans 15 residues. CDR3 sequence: CASRTGTGGNHEQYF. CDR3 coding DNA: TGTGCCAGCAGAACCGGGACAGGGGGGAACCACGAGCAGTACTTC.

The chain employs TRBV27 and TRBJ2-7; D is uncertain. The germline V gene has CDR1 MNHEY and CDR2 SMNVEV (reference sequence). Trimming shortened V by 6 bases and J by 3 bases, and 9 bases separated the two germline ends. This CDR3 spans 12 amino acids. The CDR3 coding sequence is TGTGCCAGCAGCCCACCCGGCTACGAGCAGTACTTC. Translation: CASSPPGYEQYF.

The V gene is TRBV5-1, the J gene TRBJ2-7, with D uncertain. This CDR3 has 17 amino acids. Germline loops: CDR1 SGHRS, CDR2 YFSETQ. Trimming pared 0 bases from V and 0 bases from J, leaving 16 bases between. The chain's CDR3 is CASSLVRVADGSYEQYF. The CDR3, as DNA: TGCGCCAGCAGCTTGGTTCGGGTGGCGGACGGCTCCTACGAGCAGTACTTC.

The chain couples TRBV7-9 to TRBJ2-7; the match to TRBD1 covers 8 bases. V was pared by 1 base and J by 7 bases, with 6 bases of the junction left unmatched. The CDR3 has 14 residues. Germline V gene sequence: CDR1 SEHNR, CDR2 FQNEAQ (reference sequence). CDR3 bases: TGTGCCAGCAGCTTAGGGGGACAGGTCCGGGAGCAGTACTTC. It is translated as CASSLGGQVREQYF.

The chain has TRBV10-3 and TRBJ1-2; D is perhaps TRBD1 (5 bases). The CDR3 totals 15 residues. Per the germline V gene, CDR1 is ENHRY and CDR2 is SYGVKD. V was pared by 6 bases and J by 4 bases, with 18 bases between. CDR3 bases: TGTGCCATCAGCGTTACCGGGACTACGAGCTATGGCTACACCTTC. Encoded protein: CAISVTGTTSYGYTF.

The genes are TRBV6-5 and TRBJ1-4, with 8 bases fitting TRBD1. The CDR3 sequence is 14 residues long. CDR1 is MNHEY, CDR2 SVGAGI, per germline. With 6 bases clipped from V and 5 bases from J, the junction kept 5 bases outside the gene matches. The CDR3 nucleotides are TGTGCCAGCAGAGGACAGGGTAGGAATGAAAAACTGTTTTTT. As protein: CASRGQGRNEKLFF.

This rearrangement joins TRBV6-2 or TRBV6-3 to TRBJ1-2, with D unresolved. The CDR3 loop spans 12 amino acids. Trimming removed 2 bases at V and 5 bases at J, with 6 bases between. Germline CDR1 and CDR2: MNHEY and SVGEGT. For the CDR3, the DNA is TGTGCCAGCAGTTACGGGCCGTATGGCTACACCTTC. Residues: CASSYGPYGYTF.

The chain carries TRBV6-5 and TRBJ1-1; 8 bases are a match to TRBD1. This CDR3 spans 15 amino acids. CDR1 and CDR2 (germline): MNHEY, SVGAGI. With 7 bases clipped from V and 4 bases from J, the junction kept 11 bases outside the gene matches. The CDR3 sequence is CASKLQGGGGTEAFF. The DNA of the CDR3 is TGTGCCAGCAAACTACAGGGGGGAGGTGGCACTGAAGCTTTCTTT.

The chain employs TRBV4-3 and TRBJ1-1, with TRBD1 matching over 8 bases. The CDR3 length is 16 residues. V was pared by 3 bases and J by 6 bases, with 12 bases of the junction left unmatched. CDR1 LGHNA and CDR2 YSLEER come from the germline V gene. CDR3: CASSHGQGSSEAEAFF. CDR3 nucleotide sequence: TGCGCCAGCAGCCACGGACAGGGTTCAAGTGAGGCTGAAGCTTTCTTT.

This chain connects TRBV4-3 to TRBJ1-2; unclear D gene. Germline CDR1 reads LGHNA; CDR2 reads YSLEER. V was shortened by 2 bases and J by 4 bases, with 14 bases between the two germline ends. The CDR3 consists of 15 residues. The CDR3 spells CASSQPSDGIYGYTF. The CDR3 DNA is TGCGCCAGCAGCCAACCCTCCGACGGAATCTATGGCTACACCTTC.

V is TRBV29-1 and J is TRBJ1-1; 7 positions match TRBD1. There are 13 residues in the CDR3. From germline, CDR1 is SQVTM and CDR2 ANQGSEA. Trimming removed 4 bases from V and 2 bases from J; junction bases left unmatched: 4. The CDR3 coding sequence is TGCAGCGTTGGGGGACAGATCAACACTGAAGCTTTCTTT. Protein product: CSVGGQINTEAFF.

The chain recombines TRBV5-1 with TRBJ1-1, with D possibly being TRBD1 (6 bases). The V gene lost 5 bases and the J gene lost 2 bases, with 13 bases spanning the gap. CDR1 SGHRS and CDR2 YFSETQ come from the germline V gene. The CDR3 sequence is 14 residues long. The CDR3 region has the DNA TGCGCCAGCAGTTCCGGGACACTTAACACTGAAGCTTTCTTT. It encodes CASSSGTLNTEAFF.

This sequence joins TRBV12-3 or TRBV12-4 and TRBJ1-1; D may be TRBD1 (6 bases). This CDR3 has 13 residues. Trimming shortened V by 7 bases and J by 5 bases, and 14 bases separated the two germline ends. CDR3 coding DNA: TGTGCCAGCAATCTGGGGGCGCAGACTGAAGCTTTCTTT. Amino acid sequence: CASNLGAQTEAFF.

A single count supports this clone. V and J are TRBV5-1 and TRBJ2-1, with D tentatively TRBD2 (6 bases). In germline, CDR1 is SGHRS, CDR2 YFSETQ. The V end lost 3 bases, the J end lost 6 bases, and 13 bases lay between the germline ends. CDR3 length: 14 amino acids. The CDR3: CASSSNWRGNEQFF. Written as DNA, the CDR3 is TGCGCCAGCAGCTCCAATTGGAGGGGCAATGAGCAGTTCTTC.

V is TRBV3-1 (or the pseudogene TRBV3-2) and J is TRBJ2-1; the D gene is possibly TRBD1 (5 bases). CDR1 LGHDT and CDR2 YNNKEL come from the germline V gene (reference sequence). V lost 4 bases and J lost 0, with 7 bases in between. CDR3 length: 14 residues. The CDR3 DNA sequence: TGTGCCAGCAGCCCCCAGGGCTCCTACAATGAGCAGTTCTTC. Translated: CASSPQGSYNEQFF.

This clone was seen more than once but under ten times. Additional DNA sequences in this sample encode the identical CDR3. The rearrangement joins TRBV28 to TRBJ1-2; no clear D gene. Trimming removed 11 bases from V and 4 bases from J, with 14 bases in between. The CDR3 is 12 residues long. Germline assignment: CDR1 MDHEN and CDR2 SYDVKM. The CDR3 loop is CASSWGGYGYTF. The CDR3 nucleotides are TGTGCCTCAAGTTGGGGAGGCTATGGCTACACCTTC.

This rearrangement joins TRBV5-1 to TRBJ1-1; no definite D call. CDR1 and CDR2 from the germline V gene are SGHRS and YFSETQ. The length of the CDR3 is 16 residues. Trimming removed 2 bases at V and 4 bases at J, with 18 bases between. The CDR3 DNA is TGCGCCAGCAGCTTACCTTCCTCCGGGTTTACCACTGAAGCTTTCTTT. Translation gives CASSLPSSGFTTEAFF. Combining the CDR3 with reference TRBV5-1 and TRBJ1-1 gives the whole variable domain KAGVTQTPRYLIKTRGQQVTLSCSPISGHRSVSWYQQTPGQGLQFLFEYFSETQRNKGNFPGRFSGRQFSNSRSEMNVSTLELGDSALYLCASSLPSSGFTTEAFFGQGTRLTVV.

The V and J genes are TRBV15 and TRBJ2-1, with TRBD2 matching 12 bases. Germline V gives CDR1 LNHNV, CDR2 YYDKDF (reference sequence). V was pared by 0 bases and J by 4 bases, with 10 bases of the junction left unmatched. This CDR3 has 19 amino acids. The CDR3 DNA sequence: TGTGCCACCAGCAGAGACCCGATAGGACTAGCGGGGCCTTACAATGAGCAGTTCTTC. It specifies CATSRDPIGLAGPYNEQFF. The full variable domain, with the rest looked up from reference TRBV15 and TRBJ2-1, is DAMVIQNPRYQVTQFGKPVTLSCSQTLNHNVMYWYQQKSSQAPKLLFHYYDKDFNNEADTPDNFQSRRPNTSFCFLDIRSPGLGDTAMYLCATSRDPIGLAGPYNEQFFGPGTRLTVL.

The CDR3 DNA sequence: TGCGCCAGCAGGGTAGGGTTTTTTGATAATTCACCCCTCCACTTT. It encodes CASRVGFFDNSPLHF. The chain uses TRBV5-1 and TRBJ1-6; D uncertain. The CDR3 has 15 residues. V was shortened by 5 bases and J by 5 bases, with 14 bases between the two germline ends. The germline gives CDR1 SGHRS, CDR2 YFSETQ.

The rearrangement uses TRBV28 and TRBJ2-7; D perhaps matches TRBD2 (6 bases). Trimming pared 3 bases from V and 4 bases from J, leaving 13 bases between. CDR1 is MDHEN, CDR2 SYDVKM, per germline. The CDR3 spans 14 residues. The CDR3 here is CASSLRHGGYEQYF. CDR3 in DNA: TGTGCCAGCAGTTTGCGGCACGGGGGATACGAGCAGTACTTC. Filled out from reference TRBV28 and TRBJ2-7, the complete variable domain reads DVKVTQSSRYLVKRTGEKVFLECVQDMDHENMFWYRQDPGLGLRLIYFSYDVKMKEKGDIPEGYSVSREKKERFSLILESASTNQTSMYLCASSLRHGGYEQYFGPGTRLTVT.

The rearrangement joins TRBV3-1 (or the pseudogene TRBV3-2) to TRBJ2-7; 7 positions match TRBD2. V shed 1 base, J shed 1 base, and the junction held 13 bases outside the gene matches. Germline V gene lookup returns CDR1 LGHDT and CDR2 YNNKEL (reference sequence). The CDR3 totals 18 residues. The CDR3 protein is CASSQGGVREGRSYEQYF. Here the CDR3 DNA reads TGTGCCAGCAGCCAAGGTGGAGTTAGGGAGGGGAGATCCTACGAGCAGTACTTC.

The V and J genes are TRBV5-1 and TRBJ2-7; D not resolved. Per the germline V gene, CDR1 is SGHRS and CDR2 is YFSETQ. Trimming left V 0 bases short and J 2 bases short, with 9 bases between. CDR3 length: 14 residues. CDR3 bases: TGCGCCAGCAGCTTGGCAGCCAACCCCTACGAGCAGTACTTC. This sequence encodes CASSLAANPYEQYF.

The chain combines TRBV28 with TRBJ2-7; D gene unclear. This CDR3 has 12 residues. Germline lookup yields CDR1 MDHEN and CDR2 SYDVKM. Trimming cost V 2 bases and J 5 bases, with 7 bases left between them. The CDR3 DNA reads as TGTGCCAGCAGTTTAGGGCAACACGAGCAGTACTTC. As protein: CASSLGQHEQYF.